This T cell receptor beta chain was captured by sequencing in a study of identical twins. Findings and caveats of the study: Among monozygotic twins, out-of-frame TCR alpha sharing exceeded what models predicted. Instead of following the same donors, the conclusions were based on cross-sectional statistical analysis.

TCRdb re-derived calls from the 5' RACE reads in MiXCR, one entry per CDR3 protein. The sample lists more than 250,000 distinct CDR3 sequences, approximately 8.5% occurring once. This clonotype came up many times. Its antigen is currently unknown. The V and J ends lost 6 bases and 3 bases respectively, with 14 bases between them. This CDR3 has 15 residues. In addition, the sample was reused for a study of yellow fever vaccine responses in identical twins.

This receptor was obtained from a woman younger than 30 in good health. The chain uses TRBV12-3 or TRBV12-4 and TRBJ1-4, with a weak D call TRBD1 (5 bases). The specimen was memory (CD45RO+) T cells sorted from blood. The CDR3 sequence is CASRLGVLPNEKLFF. The CDR3 DNA follows: TGTGCCAGCAGGCTGGGGGTTTTGCCTAATGAAAAACTGTTTTTT.